This T cell receptor (beta chain) was sequenced during a study of T cell repertoires in ileal Crohn's disease. In the study overall: Thiopurines (fewer than 12) or anti-TNF agents (roughly 18) were given postoperatively to about half. At postoperative colonoscopy, neoterminal ileum biopsies were taken as M6.

Profiling relied on immunoSEQ multiplex PCR, and the TCRdb table lists in-frame clones only, not all of them. The sample lists approximately 13,000 clones, around two thirds seen once, with approximately 8% in the top ten. Deletions cut 4 bases from V and 7 bases from J, with 17 bases between. CDR1 is SGHRS and CDR2 is YFSETQ in the germline V gene. There are 14 residues in the CDR3. Notes on the study in general: High-frequency clones were more common in sorted CD8 than CD4 cells.

The sample's time point: neoterminal ileum biopsy at postoperative endoscopy, about 6 months after surgery. A word on this clone: Its specificity is not known.

This clonotype was obtained from an adult with Crohn's disease. The V gene is TRBV5-1, the J gene TRBJ1-2; tentative D call: TRBD1 (5 bases). Input material: ileal tissue. The CDR3 here is CASSPGEGKAGYTF. CDR3 DNA sequence: TGCGCCAGCAGCCCTGGAGAGGGGAAGGCTGGCTACACCTTC.